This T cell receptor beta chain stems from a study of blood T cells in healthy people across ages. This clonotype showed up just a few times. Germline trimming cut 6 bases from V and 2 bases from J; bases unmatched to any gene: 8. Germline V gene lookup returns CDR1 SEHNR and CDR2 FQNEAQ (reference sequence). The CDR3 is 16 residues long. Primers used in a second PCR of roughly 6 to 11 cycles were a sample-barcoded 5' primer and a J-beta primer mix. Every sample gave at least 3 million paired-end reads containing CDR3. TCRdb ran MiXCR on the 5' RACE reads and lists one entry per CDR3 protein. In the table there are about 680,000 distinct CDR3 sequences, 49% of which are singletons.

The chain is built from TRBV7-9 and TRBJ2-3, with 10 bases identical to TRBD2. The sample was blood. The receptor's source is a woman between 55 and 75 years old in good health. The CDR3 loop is CASSRTGTSVTDTQYF. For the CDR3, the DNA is TGTGCCAGCAGTAGAACCGGGACTAGCGTCACAGATACGCAGTATTTT.